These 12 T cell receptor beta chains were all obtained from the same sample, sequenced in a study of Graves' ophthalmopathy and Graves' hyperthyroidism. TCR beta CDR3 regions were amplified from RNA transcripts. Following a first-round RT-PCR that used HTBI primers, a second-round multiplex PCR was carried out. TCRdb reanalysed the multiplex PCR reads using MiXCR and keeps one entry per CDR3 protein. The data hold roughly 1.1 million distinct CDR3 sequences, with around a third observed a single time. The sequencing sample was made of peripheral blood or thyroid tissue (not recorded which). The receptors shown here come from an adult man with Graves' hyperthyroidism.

The CDR3, as DNA: TGTGCCAGCAGCACCAGCCGGACTACTGTCTACGAGCAGTACTTC. It specifies CASSTSRTTVYEQYF. This chain connects TRBV7-9 to TRBJ2-7, with D tentatively TRBD2 (6 bases). The CDR3 covers 15 residues. V lost 5 bases to trimming and J lost 3 bases, with 17 bases between them. Per germline, CDR1 SEHNR and CDR2 FQNEAQ (reference sequence). The full variable domain, in which reference TRBV7-9 and TRBJ2-7 provide the parts outside the CDR3, is DTGVSQNPRHKITKRGQNVTFRCDPISEHNRLYWYRQTLGQGPEFLTYFQNEAQLEKSRLLSDRFSAERPKGSFSTLEIQRTEQGDSAMYLCASSTSRTTVYEQYFGPGTRLTVT.

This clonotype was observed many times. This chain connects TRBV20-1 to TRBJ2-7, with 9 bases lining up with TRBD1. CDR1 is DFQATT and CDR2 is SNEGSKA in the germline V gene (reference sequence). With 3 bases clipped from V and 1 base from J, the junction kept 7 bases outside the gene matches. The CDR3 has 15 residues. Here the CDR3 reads CSARAGTGNSYEQYF. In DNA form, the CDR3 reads TGCAGTGCTAGGGCCGGGACAGGGAATTCCTACGAGCAGTACTTC.

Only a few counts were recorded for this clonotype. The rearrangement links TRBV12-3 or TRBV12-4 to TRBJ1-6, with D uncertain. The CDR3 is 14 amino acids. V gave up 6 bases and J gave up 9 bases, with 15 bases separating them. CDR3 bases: TGTGCCAGCAGGAGCGGGATCTCGGGTTCACCCCTCCACTTT. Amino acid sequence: CASRSGISGSPLHF.

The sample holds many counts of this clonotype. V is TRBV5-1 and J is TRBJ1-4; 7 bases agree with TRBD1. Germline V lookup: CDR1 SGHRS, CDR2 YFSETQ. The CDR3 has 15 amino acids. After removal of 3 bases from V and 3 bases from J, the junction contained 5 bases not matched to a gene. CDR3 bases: TGCGCCAGCAGCTCGTCGACAGGGTCTAATGAAAAACTGTTTTTT. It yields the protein CASSSSTGSNEKLFF.

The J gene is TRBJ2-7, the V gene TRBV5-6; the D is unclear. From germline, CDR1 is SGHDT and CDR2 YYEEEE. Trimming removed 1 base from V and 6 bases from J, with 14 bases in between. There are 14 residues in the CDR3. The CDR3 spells CASSLLLGKGEQYF. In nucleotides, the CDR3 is TGTGCCAGCAGCTTGTTGCTGGGGAAGGGCGAGCAGTACTTC.

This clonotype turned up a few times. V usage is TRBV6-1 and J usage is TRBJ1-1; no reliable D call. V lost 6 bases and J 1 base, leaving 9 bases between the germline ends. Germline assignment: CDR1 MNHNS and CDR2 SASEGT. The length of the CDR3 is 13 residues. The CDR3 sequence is CASRLGKNTEAFF. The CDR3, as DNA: TGTGCCAGCAGGCTAGGGAAGAACACTGAAGCTTTCTTT.

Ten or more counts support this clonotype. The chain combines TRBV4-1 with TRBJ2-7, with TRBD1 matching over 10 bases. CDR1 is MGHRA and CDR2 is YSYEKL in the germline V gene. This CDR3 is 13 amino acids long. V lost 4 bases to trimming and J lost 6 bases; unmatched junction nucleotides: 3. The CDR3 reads CASSRQGAGEQYF. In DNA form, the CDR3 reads TGCGCCAGCAGCCGACAGGGGGCTGGCGAGCAGTACTTC.

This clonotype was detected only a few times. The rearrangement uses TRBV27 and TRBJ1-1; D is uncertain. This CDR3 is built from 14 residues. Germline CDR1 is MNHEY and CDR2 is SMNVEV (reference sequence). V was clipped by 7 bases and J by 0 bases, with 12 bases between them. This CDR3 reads CASKPTQMNTEAFF. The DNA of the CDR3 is TGTGCCAGCAAACCGACGCAGATGAACACTGAAGCTTTCTTT.

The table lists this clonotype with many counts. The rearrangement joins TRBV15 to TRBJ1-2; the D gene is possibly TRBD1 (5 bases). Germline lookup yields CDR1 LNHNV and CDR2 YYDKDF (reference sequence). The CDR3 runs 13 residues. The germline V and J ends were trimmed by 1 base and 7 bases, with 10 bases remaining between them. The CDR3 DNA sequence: TGTGCCACCAGCAGAGCAGGGTCAGGTGGCTACACCTTC. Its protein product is CATSRAGSGGYTF. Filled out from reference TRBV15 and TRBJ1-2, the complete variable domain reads DAMVIQNPRYQVTQFGKPVTLSCSQTLNHNVMYWYQQKSSQAPKLLFHYYDKDFNNEADTPDNFQSRRPNTSFCFLDIRSPGLGDTAMYLCATSRAGSGGYTFGSGTRLTVV.

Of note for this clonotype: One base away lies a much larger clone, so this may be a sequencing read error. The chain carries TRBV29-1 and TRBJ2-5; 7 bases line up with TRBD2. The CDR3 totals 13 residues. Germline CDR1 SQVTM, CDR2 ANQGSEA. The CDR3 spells CSVNRDYQEAQYF. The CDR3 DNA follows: TGCAGCGTGAACCGGGACTATCAAGAGGCCCAGTACTTC.

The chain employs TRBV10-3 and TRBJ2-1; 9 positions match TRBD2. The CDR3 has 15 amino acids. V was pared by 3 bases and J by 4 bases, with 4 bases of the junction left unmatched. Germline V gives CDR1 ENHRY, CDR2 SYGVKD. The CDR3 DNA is TGTGCCATCAGTGATCGGCGGGAGGGATACAATGAGCAGTTCTTC. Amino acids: CAISDRREGYNEQFF.

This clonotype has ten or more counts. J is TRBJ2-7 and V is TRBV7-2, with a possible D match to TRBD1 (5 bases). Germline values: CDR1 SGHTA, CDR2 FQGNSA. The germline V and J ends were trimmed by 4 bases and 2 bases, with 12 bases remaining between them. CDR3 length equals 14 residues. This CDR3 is CASSSTVTAYEQYF. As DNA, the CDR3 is TGTGCCAGCAGCTCGACAGTGACAGCCTACGAGCAGTACTTC.